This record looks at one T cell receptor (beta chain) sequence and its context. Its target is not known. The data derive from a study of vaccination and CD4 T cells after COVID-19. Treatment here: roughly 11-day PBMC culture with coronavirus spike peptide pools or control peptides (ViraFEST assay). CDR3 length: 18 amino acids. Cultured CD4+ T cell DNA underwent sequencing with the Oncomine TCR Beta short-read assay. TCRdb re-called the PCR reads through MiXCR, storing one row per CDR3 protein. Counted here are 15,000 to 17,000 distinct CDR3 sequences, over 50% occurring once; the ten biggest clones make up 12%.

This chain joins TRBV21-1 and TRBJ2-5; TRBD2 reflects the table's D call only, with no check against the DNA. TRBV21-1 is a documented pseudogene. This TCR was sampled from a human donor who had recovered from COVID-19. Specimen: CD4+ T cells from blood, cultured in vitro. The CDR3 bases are TGTGCCAGCAGCAAACGGGAGGACACCCTTTTGGGGCAAGAGACCCAGTACTTC. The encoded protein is CASSKREDTLLGQETQYF.